The sequence of this T cell receptor (beta chain) was determined in a study of T cell responses to AZD1222 COVID-19 vaccine. Regarding the study as a whole: Baseline antibody screening turned up just 6 or 7 seropositive AZD1222 recipients. With two AZD1222 doses given, Spike-specific TCR breadth and depth both rose.

Whether given at about 4 or about 12 weeks, second doses were pooled. With 0 bases removed from V and 10 bases from J, the gap between germline ends came to 19 bases. The CDR3 extends over 16 amino acids. Germline CDR1 and CDR2: MNHEY and SVGEGT. In the case of this clone: The target antigen is unknown.

Clones were read by immunoSEQ multiplex PCR, and TCRdb kept only the in-frame ones, dropping some. In the table there are more than 70,000 clones, around 93% of which are singletons. The chain carries TRBV6-2 or TRBV6-3 and TRBJ2-1; D is possibly TRBD2 (5 bases). The material sequenced was peripheral blood, taken 28 days after the second AZD1222 dose. The TCR sequence derives from an adult who received the AZD1222 COVID-19 vaccine. The CDR3 DNA sequence: TGTGCCAGCAGTTACTCCGGACGGGATCTACAATGGGAGCAGTTCTTC. Translation gives CASSYSGRDLQWEQFF.